This TCR beta chain was sequenced for a study of shared clonotypes between healthy human individuals. Repertoires were generated with immunoSEQ multiplex PCR, while TCRdb's copy carries only in-frame clones and drops some. This table holds approximately 1,000,000 clones, approximately 77% found once. This clonotype originated in a man aged 18 to 35 in good health. Some clones in this sample may be carry-over from other donors' samples. The specimen was memory CD4+ T cells from PBMCs. Described subset: CD45RA-negative fraction.

The CDR3 is CASSLATGGWTGELFF. The CDR3 region has the DNA TGCGCCAGCAGCTTGGCGACAGGGGGCTGGACCGGGGAGCTGTTTTTT. J is TRBJ2-2 and V is TRBV5-1; 10 nucleotides line up with TRBD1. Germline CDR1 and CDR2: SGHRS and YFSETQ. The CDR3 covers 16 residues. J was trimmed by 5 bases and V by 0 bases; bases with no gene match: 4.